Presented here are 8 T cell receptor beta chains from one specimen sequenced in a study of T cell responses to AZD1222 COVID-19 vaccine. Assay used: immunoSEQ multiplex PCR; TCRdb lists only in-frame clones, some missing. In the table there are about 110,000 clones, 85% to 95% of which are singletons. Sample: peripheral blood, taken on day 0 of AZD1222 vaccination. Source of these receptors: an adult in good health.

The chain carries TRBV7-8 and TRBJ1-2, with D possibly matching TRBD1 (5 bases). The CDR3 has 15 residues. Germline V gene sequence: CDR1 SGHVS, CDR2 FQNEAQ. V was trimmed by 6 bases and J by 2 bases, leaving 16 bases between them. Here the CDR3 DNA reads TGTGCCAGCAGTTTCGGGACGATAGGGAACTATGGCTACACCTTC. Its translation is CASSFGTIGNYGYTF. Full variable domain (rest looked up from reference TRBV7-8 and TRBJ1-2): GAGVSQSPRYKVAKRGQDVALRCDPISGHVSLFWYQQALGQGPEFLTYFQNEAQLDKSGLPSDRFFAERPEGSVSTLKIQRTQQEDSAVYLCASSFGTIGNYGYTFGSGTRLTVV.

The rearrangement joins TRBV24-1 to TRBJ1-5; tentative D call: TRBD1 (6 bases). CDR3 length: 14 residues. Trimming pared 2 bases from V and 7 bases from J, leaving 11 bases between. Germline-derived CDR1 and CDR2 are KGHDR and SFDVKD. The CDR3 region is CATSDSQGRQPQHF. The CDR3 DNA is TGTGCCACCAGTGATTCGCAGGGGCGACAGCCCCAGCATTTT.

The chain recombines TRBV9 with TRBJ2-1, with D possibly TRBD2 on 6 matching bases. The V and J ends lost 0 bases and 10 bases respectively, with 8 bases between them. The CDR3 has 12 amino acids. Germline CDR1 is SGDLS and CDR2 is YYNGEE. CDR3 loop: CASSVVAGEQFF. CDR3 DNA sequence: TGTGCCAGCAGCGTAGTGGCGGGAGAGCAGTTCTTC.

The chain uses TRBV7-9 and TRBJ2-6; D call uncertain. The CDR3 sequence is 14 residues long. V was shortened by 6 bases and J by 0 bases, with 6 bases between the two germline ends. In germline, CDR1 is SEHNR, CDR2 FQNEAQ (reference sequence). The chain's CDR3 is CASRGDSGANVLTF. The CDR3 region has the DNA TGTGCCAGCAGAGGAGACTCTGGGGCCAACGTCCTGACTTTC.

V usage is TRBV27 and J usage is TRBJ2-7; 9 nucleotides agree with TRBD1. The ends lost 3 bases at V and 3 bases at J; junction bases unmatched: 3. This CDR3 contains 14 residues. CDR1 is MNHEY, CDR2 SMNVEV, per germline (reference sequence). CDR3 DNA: TGTGCCAGCAGTTTGGGACAGGGTGACTACGAGCAGTACTTC. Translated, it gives CASSLGQGDYEQYF.

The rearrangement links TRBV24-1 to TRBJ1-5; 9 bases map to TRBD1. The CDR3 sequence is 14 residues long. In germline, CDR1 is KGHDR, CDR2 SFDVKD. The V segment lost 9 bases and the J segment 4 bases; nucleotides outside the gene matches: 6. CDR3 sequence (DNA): TGTGCCACCGGACAGGGGAGCGGTAATCAGCCCCAGCATTTT. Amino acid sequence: CATGQGSGNQPQHF.

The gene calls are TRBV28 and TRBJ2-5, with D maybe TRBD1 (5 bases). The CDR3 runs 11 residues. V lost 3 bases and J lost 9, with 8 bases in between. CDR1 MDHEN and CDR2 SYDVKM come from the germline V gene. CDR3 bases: TGTGCCAGCAGTTTGGGGCTAGCCCAGTACTTC. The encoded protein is CASSLGLAQYF. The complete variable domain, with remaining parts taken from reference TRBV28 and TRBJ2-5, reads DVKVTQSSRYLVKRTGEKVFLECVQDMDHENMFWYRQDPGLGLRLIYFSYDVKMKEKGDIPEGYSVSREKKERFSLILESASTNQTSMYLCASSLGLAQYFGPGTRLLVL.

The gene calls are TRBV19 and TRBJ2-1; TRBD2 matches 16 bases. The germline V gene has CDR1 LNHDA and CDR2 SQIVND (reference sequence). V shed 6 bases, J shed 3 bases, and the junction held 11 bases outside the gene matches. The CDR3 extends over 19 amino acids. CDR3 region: CASRGPGLAGGPHYNEQFF. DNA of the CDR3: TGTGCCAGTAGGGGACCGGGACTAGCGGGGGGGCCGCACTACAATGAGCAGTTCTTC.